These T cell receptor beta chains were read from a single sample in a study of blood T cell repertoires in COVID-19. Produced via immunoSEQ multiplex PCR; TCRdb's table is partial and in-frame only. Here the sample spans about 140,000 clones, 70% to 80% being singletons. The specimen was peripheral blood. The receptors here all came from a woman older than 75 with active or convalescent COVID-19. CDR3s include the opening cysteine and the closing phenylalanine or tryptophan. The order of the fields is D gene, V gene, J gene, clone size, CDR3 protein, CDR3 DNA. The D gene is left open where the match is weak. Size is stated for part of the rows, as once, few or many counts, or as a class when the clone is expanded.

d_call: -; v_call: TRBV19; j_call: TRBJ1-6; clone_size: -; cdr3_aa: CASSGGDSPLHF; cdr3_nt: TGTGCCAGTTCGGGTGGCGATTCACCCCTCCACTTT
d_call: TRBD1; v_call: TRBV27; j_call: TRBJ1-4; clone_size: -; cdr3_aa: CASSPRDRYNEKLFF; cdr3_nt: TGTGCCAGCAGTCCTCGGGACAGGTATAATGAAAAACTGTTTTTT
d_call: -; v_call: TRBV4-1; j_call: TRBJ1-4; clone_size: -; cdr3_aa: CASSQVGTREKLFF; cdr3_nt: TGCGCCAGCAGCCAAGTTGGCACCAGGGAAAAACTGTTTTTT
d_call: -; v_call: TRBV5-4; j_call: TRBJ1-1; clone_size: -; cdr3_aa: CASSTDSWRTEAFF; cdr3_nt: TGTGCCAGCAGCACCGACAGTTGGCGGACTGAAGCTTTCTTT
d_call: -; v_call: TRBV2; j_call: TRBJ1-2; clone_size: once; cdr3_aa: CASQDSRSGYTF; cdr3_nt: TGTGCCAGCCAGGACAGTCGATCGGGCTACACCTTC
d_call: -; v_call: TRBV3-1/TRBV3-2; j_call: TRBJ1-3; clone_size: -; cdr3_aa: CASSPRGSGNTIYF; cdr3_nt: TGTGCCAGCAGCCCCCGGGGGTCTGGAAACACCATATATTTT
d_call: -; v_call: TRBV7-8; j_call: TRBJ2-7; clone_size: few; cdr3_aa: CASSSRTFEQYF; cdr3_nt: TGTGCCAGCAGCTCTAGGACTTTCGAGCAGTACTTC
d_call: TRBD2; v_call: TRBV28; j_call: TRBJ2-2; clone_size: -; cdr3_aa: CASSLRGCTGELFF; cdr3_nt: TGTGCCAGCAGTTTGCGGGGGTGCACCGGGGAGCTGTTTTTT
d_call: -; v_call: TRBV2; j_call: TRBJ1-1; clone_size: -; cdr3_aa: CASSEAGRTEAFF; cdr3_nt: TGTGCCAGCAGTGAAGCGGGCCGAACTGAAGCTTTCTTT
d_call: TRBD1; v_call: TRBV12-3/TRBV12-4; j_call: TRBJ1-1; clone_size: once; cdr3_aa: CASRKVDRQEAFF; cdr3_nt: TGTGCCAGCAGGAAAGTGGACAGGCAAGAAGCTTTCTTT
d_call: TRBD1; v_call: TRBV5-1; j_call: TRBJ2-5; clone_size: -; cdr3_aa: CASSLVRTGPQETQYF; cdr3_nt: TGCGCCAGCAGCTTGGTACGGACAGGGCCTCAAGAGACCCAGTACTTC
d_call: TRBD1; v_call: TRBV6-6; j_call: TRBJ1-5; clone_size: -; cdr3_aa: CASSYGQGNQPQHF; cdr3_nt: TGTGCCAGCAGTTACGGACAGGGGAATCAGCCCCAGCATTTT
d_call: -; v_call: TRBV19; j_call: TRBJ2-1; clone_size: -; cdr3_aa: CASSPQEGRRPYNEQFF; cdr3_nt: TGTGCCAGTAGTCCCCAGGAGGGGCGGAGACCCTACAATGAGCAGTTCTTC
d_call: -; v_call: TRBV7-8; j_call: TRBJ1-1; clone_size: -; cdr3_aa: CASSSQGRRGAFF; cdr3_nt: TGTGCCAGCAGCTCCCAGGGTAGGAGGGGAGCTTTCTTT
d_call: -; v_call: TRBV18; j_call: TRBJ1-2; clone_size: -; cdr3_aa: CASSPSTVYGYTF; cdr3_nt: TGTGCCAGCTCACCTTCGACAGTCTATGGCTACACCTTC
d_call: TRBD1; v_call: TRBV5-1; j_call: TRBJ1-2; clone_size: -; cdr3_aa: CASSPDRGGYGYTF; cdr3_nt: TGCGCCAGCAGCCCGGACAGGGGAGGATATGGCTACACCTTC
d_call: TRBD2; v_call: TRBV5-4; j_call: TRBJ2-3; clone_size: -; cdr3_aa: CASRRGGGGAVADTQYF; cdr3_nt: TGTGCCAGCAGGCGGGGCGGCGGGGGGGCCGTCGCAGATACGCAGTATTTT
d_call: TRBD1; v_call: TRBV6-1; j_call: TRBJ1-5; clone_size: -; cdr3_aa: CASSDYRDRSNQPQHF; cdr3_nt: TGTGCCAGCAGTGACTACCGGGACAGAAGCAATCAGCCCCAGCATTTT
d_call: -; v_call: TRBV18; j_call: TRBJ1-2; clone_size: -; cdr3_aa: CASSSTDNYGYTF; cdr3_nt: TGTGCCAGCTCATCGACAGATAACTATGGCTACACCTTC
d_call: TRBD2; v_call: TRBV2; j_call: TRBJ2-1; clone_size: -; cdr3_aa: CASTTRGGAYNEQFF; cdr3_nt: TGTGCCAGCACCACTCGGGGGGGGGCCTACAATGAGCAGTTCTTC
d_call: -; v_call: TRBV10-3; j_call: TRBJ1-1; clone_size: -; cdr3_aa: CAISEPTENTEAFF; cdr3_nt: TGTGCCATCAGTGAGCCTACAGAGAACACTGAAGCTTTCTTT
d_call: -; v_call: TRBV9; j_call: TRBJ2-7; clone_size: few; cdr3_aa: CASSVASTSYEQYF; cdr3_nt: TGTGCCAGCAGCGTAGCTAGTACGTCCTACGAGCAGTACTTC
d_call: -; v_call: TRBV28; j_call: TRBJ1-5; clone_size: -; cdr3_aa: CASHRGRGNQPQHF; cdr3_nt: TGTGCCAGCCATAGGGGCAGGGGCAATCAGCCCCAGCATTTT
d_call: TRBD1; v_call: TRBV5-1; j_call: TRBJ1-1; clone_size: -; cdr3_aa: CASSLGTGNTEAFF; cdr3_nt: TGCGCCAGCAGCTTGGGGACAGGCAACACTGAAGCTTTCTTT